This T cell receptor (beta chain) was found in a study of cytomegalovirus exposure and HLA in healthy donors (dated by TCRdb to about 2017). The study in broad terms: According to an earlier analysis of 587 of the donors, roughly 180 million T cells yielded some 120 million unique TCR beta sequences and around 300 Gb of sequence data. Roughly 320 gigabases of sequencing data and about 92 million unique TCR sequences made up an early release that covered roughly 670 HLA-typed donors. Of the approximately 400 genotyped donors, around 81% fell in the genetic ancestry cluster associated with self-reported Caucasian donors. The aim of the study was to test whether cataloging public T cell receptors could identify signatures of past pathogen exposure. The T cell repertoires of 666 subjects were profiled by immunosequencing and related to cytomegalovirus serostatus. A separate validation cohort of about 110 different subjects was used in addition to the 666-subject first cohort. The study combined high-throughput TCR immunosequencing, statistical association of individual TCRs with disease status, and machine learning to predict cytomegalovirus infection status. To study patterns of TCR occurrence, a later analysis re-analyzed previously published TCR beta repertoires from 600 to 750 donors and added high-resolution HLA genotyping. Rather than drawing on any new phenotypic data, the later analysis identified candidate immune exposures from TCR beta sequences and the way those sequences occurred across donors. To decide whether each TCR beta V gene segment behaved as functional or pseudogenic, an earlier analysis of several hundred of the donors relied on high-throughput TCR beta sequencing. Alongside the repertoire data, information on donor age, sex, ethnicity and CMV serostatus was compiled. Genome-wide SNP genotypes for about 65% of the roughly 670 donors were used in a later genetic analysis, which treated that subset as a discovery cohort. Every repertoire in the discovery cohort had been generated on one and the same sequencing platform. HLA typing included class I and class II loci at four-digit resolution. The number of donors typed differed by locus, with about 629-630 for A, B, C, DRB1 and DQB1, more than 500 for DQA1, over 600 for DPA1, and approximately 470 for DPB1. Because of strong linkage in the cohort, roughly 5 DR-DQ haplotypes were treated as single units for association and clustering. On average, approximately 250,000 unique TCR beta nucleotide sequences were sequenced per donor among a few hundred genotyped donors of the cohort, with approximately 18% of those sequences being non-productive.

Regarding this clone: Its specific antigen is unknown. No quality values exist for individual bases; no much larger clone is one base distant. Other DNA sequences in the sample encode the same CDR3.

The CDR3 runs 14 residues from the cysteine to the phenylalanine. Only the CDR3 region is kept as DNA, spanning 42 bases read in frame from base 1. CDR1 is given as SGDLS and CDR2 as YYNGEE, both from the germline V gene. A distance of 9 bases separates the germline ends of V and J, which lose 0 bases and 4 bases respectively. Here is what the overall study found, with its caveats: The earlier analysis of 587 of the donors excluded fewer than 20 rarely observed V segments, including chromosome 9 orphons, because counts were too low. Several of the top co-occurrence clusters appeared to be linked to parvovirus B19, influenza, CMV and Epstein-Barr virus, according to a later analysis. A later analysis found that TCR association rates varied across HLA loci, with DRB1 alleles showing the most associated TCRs and HLA-C alleles the fewest. A few of the identified cytomegalovirus-associated TCR beta chains were confirmed in vitro to be specific for cytomegalovirus antigens. This cohort had only TCR beta chains sequenced, and the lack of alpha or paired-chain data limited which features could be detected. Presence/absence analyses assumed roughly uniform sequencing depth across donors, an assumption that may not hold. An earlier analysis of several hundred of the donors showed that most TCR beta V segments appeared in productive rearrangements either about 87% or about 30% of the time, which broadly matched IMGT annotations. In a later analysis, HLA-associated TCR beta chains were found to be more clonally expanded and to have lower generation probabilities than equally common non-associated chains. Cytomegalovirus status was reported to be diagnosed by the classifier with high specificity and sensitivity in both the original and validation cohorts. CMV serostatus was the only immune exposure information available for the cohort. The authors suggested that the approach could potentially be extended to other disease states and immunological phenotypes. In the study, 150 to 200 TCR beta chains were listed as associated with cytomegalovirus. In a later analysis, most CMV-associated TCR beta chains were found to appear HLA-restricted, with HLA associations seemingly driven largely by CMV exposure. Some IMGT-functional V segments, including TRBV6-2 and TRBV6-3, could not be told apart with the 87-base-pair reads, so those segments were excluded. Correlated functional status among segregating V segments might reflect linkage disequilibrium, but an unknown experimental factor could not be ruled out. The sequencing pipeline was judged likely to have produced a cluster of highly shared sequence variants as a technical artifact. A later genetic analysis associated a missense DCLRE1C variant with V-gene and J-gene trimming of TCR beta chains, and an independent cohort replicated the association. In a later genetic analysis, fewer N-insertions in productive TCRs were reported among donors in an Asian-associated ancestry cluster than the approximately 710-donor mean. When HLA alleles, especially DR and DQ, strongly co-occurred, TCR associations were difficult to assign to individual alleles. Specific HLA alleles were associated with 16,951 TCR beta sequences at a false discovery rate of 0.05 in a later analysis. Because some donors lacked HLA typing at each locus, the association tests relied only on the typed subset. Most TCR sequences were observed very rarely across donors, whereas some public TCRs were present in many individuals. A further reported finding was that TCR beta sequences accurately predicted the HLA-A and HLA-B alleles for most subjects in the first cohort.

Preparation of the library involved the immunoSEQ multiplex PCR assay. For the multiplex PCR, a mixture combining 60 forward primers for TCR Vbeta segments and 13 reverse primers for TCR Jbeta segments was used. A multiplex PCR assay on genomic DNA amplified the CDR3 region of rearranged TCR beta genes. Amplified TCR beta libraries were sequenced as 87-base-pair reads on the Illumina HiSeq System. Turning to the authors' computational methods: Across the 500 to 850 repertoires, a later analysis counted 75 million to 90 million unique TCR beta chains, roughly 11 million of which were shared by at least two donors. Raw reads were error-corrected and collapsed into unique sequences with a nearest-neighbor algorithm that merged closely related sequences to remove PCR and sequencing errors. To assign V, D and J gene segments, CDR3 sequences were aligned to IMGT reference sequences. For a sequence to be retained, a match of at least six nucleotides to both a V gene segment and a J gene segment was required. A rearrangement counted as productive if the CDR3 had no stop codons and remained in frame with V and J, and every other rearrangement counted as non-productive. CDR3 was defined according to IMGT convention as the region running from the second conserved V-encoded cysteine to the conserved J-encoded phenylalanine. The earlier analysis of approximately 500 of the donors excluded sequences that lacked an unambiguous match to a single V gene segment. In an earlier analysis of about 590 of the donors, a V segment was called functional when productive rearrangements were above 56.7%, and segregating when the standard deviation between donors exceeded 5%. A statistical classification framework was built for diagnosing cytomegalovirus status from the catalog of TCR beta chain sequences. A later analysis assigned V and J genes by comparing TCR nucleotide sequences with IMGT/GENE-DB human TR gene sequences. In a later analysis, CDR3 sequences and most-parsimonious VDJ recombination scenarios were assigned using the TCRdist pipeline. In a later analysis, every TCR beta chain was defined by the combination of its CDR3 amino acid sequence and its V-gene family, and reads without a unique V-gene family were dropped. As a way to deal with suspected cross-contamination and a sequencing artifact, a later analysis dropped roughly 600 nucleotide sequences that were highly shared and had low generation probability. In a later analysis, a clonal expansion index for each public chain was calculated from normalized within-repertoire ranks of inferred template counts. In a later analysis, generation probabilities were computed with a VDJ recombination model fitted to out-of-frame rearrangements, and the resulting probabilities were checked against IGoR. A later analysis scored TCR-TCR, TCR-HLA and TCR-CMV co-occurrence with hypergeometric tests, applying a repertoire-size bias correction to TCR pairs. A later analysis estimated false discovery rates by permuting HLA or CMV assignments 20 times. In a later analysis, co-occurring TCRs were grouped with DBSCAN, and TCRdist sequence similarity was added when clustering was performed within HLA-allele-positive subsets. Repertoires with fewer than 30,000 or more than 120,000 public chains were left out of co-occurrence clustering, as were a handful of repertoires with anomalous nucleotide sharing. TCRdb re-hosts the immuneACCESS table, in-frame sequences only. Its copies lack some clones; in the studies checked, an unresolved V gene accounts for under half of them, and the cause for the rest is not known. The DNA was the basis for D and trimming; V, J and clone size are from that table. The sample table shows some 140,000 clones, and around 80% are seen once. Clones ranked in the top ten supply under 5.5% of the sample.

The cohort comprised 666 healthy bone marrow donors. At the time of sampling, every cohort member was nominally healthy, though immune exposures that went unrecorded were likely present. Of the 670 or so cohort members, around 290 had a positive CMV serostatus and 352 had a negative one, while no CMV serostatus was recorded for the donor. A peripheral blood sample was collected from each donor, and TCR beta sequencing was performed on peripheral blood mononuclear cells. The Qiagen DNeasy Blood Extraction Kit was used to extract genomic DNA from the blood cell samples. The clonotype originates from a man younger than 45 in good health. Sequencing input: PBMCs. Recombination joined TRBV9 with TRBJ2-3; a tentative D call is TRBD2 (6 bases match). The encoded CDR3 is CASSVDGSSDTQYF. The bases are TGTGCCAGCAGCGTAGACGGGAGTTCAGATACGCAGTATTTT. The CDR3 plus the reference TRBV9 and TRBJ2-3 genes for the other parts give the full variable domain: DSGVTQTPKHLITATGQRVTLRCSPRSGDLSVYWYQQSLDQGLQFLIQYYNGEERAKGNILERFSAQQFPDLHSELNLSSLELGDSALYFCASSVDGSSDTQYFGPGTRLTVL.